One sample yielded the 2 T cell receptor beta chains listed below, sequenced in a study of spatial heterogeneity in lung cancer. Time point specified: blood at routine non-recurrence follow-up after resection. No cells were sorted before sequencing. The whole RNA sequenced was extracted from tumor, nontumor lung or frozen PBMC. TCRdb re-derived calls from the 5' RACE reads in MiXCR, one entry per CDR3 protein. Here the sample spans about 26,000 distinct CDR3 sequences, around 5.9% being singletons. The source material was PBMCs, sampled at follow-up. Receptor source: a male donor with early-stage non-small cell lung cancer.

V and J are TRBV3-1 and TRBJ1-5; D is undetermined. V gave up 1 base and J gave up 3 bases, with 10 bases separating them. This CDR3 spans 15 amino acids. CDR1 and CDR2 (germline): LGHDT, YNNKEL (reference sequence). The CDR3 DNA reads TGTGCCAGCAGCCAAGGCGCGGTGATCAATCAGCCCCAGCATTTT. Translated, it gives CASSQGAVINQPQHF.

Many counts were recorded for this clonotype. The V call is TRBV4-1, the J call TRBJ2-2; 7 nucleotides match TRBD2. The CDR3 is 16 amino acids. Germline CDR1 reads MGHRA; CDR2 reads YSYEKL. V lost 1 base to trimming and J lost 0 bases; unmatched junction nucleotides: 2. CDR3 sequence: CASSQAAGPNTGELFF. DNA of the CDR3: TGCGCCAGCAGCCAAGCAGCGGGACCGAACACCGGGGAGCTGTTTTTT.